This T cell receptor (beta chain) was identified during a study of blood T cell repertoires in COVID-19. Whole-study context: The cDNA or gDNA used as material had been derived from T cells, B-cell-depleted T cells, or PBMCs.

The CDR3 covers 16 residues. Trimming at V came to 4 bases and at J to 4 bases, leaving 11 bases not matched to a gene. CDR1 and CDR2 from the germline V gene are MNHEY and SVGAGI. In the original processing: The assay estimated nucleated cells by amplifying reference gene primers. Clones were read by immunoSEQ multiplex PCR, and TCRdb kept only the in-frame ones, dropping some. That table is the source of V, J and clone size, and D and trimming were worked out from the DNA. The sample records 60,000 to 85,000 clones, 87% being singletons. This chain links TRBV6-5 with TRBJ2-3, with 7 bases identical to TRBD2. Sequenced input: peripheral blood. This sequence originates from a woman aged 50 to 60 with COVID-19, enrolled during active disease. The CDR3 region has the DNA TGTGCCAGCAGTTCAACCGGGACGGGGAGGGCAGATACGCAGTATTTT. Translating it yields CASSSTGTGRADTQYF.